This is a list of T cell receptor beta chains from one sample in a study of shared clonotypes between healthy human individuals. Measured with immunoSEQ multiplex PCR; TCRdb has only the in-frame clones, and not every one. The repertoire holds about 2 million clones, with roughly 94% as singletons. The sample comprised naive CD4+ T cells sorted from blood. Source of these receptors: a man younger than 35 in good health. The conserved cysteine and the conserved F or W are not part of the CDR3 here.

v_gene: TRBV5-1
CDR3aa: ASRKTLLNTGELF

v_gene: TRBV7-9
CDR3aa: ASSPGQGGETEAF

v_gene: TRBV5-4
CDR3aa: ASSGGQGNYGYT

v_gene: TRBV6-4
CDR3aa: ASSDSTNSPLH

v_gene: TRBV7-3
CDR3aa: ASSFTGGEETQY

v_gene: TRBV18
CDR3aa: ASSPRPRSDTQY

v_gene: TRBV7-9
CDR3aa: ASSSRQGNSPLH

v_gene: TRBV10-3
CDR3aa: AISDFGQGGEQY

v_gene: TRBV7-9
CDR3aa: ASSRRGGLGTGELF

v_gene: TRBV4-3
CDR3aa: ASSQGVVTTNSYEQY

v_gene: TRBV5-6
CDR3aa: ASSLFGTGSRETQY